This entry describes one T cell receptor (beta chain). Its antigen is unidentified. The sample is drawn from a study of siplizumab effects on memory and regulatory T cells. Study-wide results and caveats: Unstimulated naive T cells seemed to show more diversity than memory cells did, and they also seemed to be among the major contributors to the alloresponse. Proliferating siplizumab-cultured Tregs lacked confirmed suppressive function. Sequences below about 10^-5 frequency were poorly captured, and few alloreactive clones mapped to unstimulated subsets.

With 3 bases removed from V and 8 bases from J, the gap between germline ends came to 10 bases. CDR3 size: 12 residues. The germline CDR1 and CDR2 sequences are MGHDK and SYGVNS. Per individual sample, 90,000 to 100,000 TCR templates were assayed. Using immunoSEQ multiplex PCR, the repertoire was profiled, and TCRdb retains in-frame clones only, with some absent. This table has roughly 60,000 clones, 85% to 95% appearing once. The source is a human donor in good health. The rearrangement uses TRBV25-1 and TRBJ1-2; unclear D gene. Sequencing was done on a sample of CD8+ T cells sorted from blood. The CDR3 sequence is CASSDLGMGYTF. CDR3 bases: TGTGCCAGCAGTGATTTAGGGATGGGCTACACCTTC.